This T cell receptor (beta chain) was identified during a study of blood T cell repertoires in COVID-19. About the research overall: Acute-phase and convalescent COVID-19 samples originated in the United States, Italy and Spain. From T cells, B-cell-depleted T cells, or PBMCs came the material, which was cDNA or gDNA.

In the authors' methods: The assay estimated nucleated cells by amplifying reference gene primers. Repertoires were generated with immunoSEQ multiplex PCR, while TCRdb's copy carries only in-frame clones and drops some. V and J calls and clone size are those listed in that table; D and trimming were worked out from the DNA. The repertoire includes roughly 140,000 clones, 80% to 90% of them detected once, and around 16% sits in the top ten. The sequenced sample consisted of peripheral blood. This clonotype was obtained from a middle-aged woman with acute or convalescent COVID-19.

The CDR3 sequence: CASSTTGLVDSPLHF. For the CDR3, the DNA is TGTGCCAGCAGCACCACAGGGTTGGTGGATTCACCCCTCCACTTT. The V call is TRBV9, the J call TRBJ1-6; perhaps TRBD1 as D (6 bases). Trimming stripped 4 bases from V and 8 bases from J, with 16 bases between. In germline, CDR1 is SGDLS, CDR2 YYNGEE. This CDR3 has 15 amino acids.